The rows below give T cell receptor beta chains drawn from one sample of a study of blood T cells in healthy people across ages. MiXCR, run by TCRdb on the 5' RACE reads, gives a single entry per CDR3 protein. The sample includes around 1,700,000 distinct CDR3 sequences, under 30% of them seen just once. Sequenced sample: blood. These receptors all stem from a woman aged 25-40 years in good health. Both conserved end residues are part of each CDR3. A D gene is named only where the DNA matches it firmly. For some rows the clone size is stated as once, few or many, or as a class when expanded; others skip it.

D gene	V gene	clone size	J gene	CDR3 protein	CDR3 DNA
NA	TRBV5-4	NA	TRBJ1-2	CASSLRGGPVSDGYTF	TGTGCCAGCAGCCTGAGGGGAGGACCGGTTAGCGATGGCTACACCTTC
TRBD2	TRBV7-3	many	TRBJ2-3	CASSLVAGGGTDTQYF	TGTGCCAGCAGCTTGGTGGCGGGGGGGGGCACAGATACGCAGTATTTT
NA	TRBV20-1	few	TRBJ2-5	CSARDGISGEETQYF	TGCAGTGCTAGAGATGGGATTTCGGGTGAGGAGACCCAGTACTTC
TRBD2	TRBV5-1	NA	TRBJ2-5	CASSLGQRGSGEQYF	TGCGCCAGCAGCTTGGGTCAGCGGGGCTCGGGGGAGCAGTACTTC
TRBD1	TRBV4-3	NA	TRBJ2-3	CASSPKRGQGRDTQYF	TGCGCCAGCAGCCCGAAGAGGGGACAGGGGCGAGATACGCAGTATTTT
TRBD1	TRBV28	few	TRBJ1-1	CASRLRGQGGTEAFF	TGTGCCAGCAGGCTTAGGGGACAGGGCGGGACTGAAGCTTTCTTT
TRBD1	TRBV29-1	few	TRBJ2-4	CSVEGGTRGQGDIQYF	TGCAGCGTTGAAGGTGGGACGAGGGGGCAGGGGGACATTCAGTACTTC
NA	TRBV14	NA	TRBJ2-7	CASSQEIGGYEQYF	TGTGCCAGCAGCCAAGAGATTGGCGGTTACGAGCAGTACTTC
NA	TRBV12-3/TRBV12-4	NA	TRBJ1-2	CASSLEAESTTGYTF	TGTGCCAGCAGTTTAGAGGCGGAGAGCACTACAGGCTACACCTTC
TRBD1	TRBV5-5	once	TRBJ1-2	CASSDGQGVGYTF	TGTGCCAGCAGCGACGGACAGGGTGTTGGCTACACCTTC